These 28 T cell receptor beta chains were all obtained from the same sample, sequenced in a study of blood T cells in healthy people across ages. A second PCR, run for roughly 6 to 11 cycles, used a sample-barcoded 5' primer plus a J-beta primer mix. From the 5' RACE reads, TCRdb called clonotypes with MiXCR, one entry per CDR3 protein. The sample consists of about 1.4 million distinct CDR3 sequences, around 59% of them appearing once. The sample comprised blood. Receptors originate from a man aged 18 to 35 in good health.

This clonotype was detected only a few times. V usage is TRBV5-1 and J usage is TRBJ2-4; 10 nucleotides match TRBD1. The CDR3 length is 14 residues. In germline, CDR1 is SGHRS, CDR2 YFSETQ. Unmatched junction bases numbered 3, after V lost 1 base and J lost 8 bases. CDR3 nucleotide sequence: TGCGCCAGCAGCTTGTCCGGGACAGGGGACATTCAGTACTTC. It encodes CASSLSGTGDIQYF. Complete variable domain (other parts from reference TRBV5-1 and TRBJ2-4): KAGVTQTPRYLIKTRGQQVTLSCSPISGHRSVSWYQQTPGQGLQFLFEYFSETQRNKGNFPGRFSGRQFSNSRSEMNVSTLELGDSALYLCASSLSGTGDIQYFGAGTRLSVL.

In this sample, this clonotype turned up a few times. V usage is TRBV7-9 and J usage is TRBJ1-1; possible D gene TRBD1, 5 bases. V dropped 6 bases and J dropped 4 bases, with 12 bases sitting between them. CDR3 size: 13 residues. CDR1 is SEHNR, CDR2 FQNEAQ, per germline (reference sequence). The CDR3 here is CASSPGLGTEAFF. CDR3 DNA: TGTGCCAGCAGTCCAGGGTTGGGCACTGAAGCTTTCTTT. The variable domain in full, completed from reference TRBV7-9 and TRBJ1-1, reads DTGVSQNPRHKITKRGQNVTFRCDPISEHNRLYWYRQTLGQGPEFLTYFQNEAQLEKSRLLSDRFSAERPKGSFSTLEIQRTEQGDSAMYLCASSPGLGTEAFFGQGTRLTVV.

This clonotype was recorded once. It may be a read error: a sequence one base away is much more abundant. The CDR3 nucleotides are TGTGCCAGCAGCTTAGAAGAGGATGAGCAGTTCTTC. It translates to CASSLEEDEQFF. The rearrangement links TRBV11-2 to TRBJ2-1; no clear D. V was trimmed by 0 bases and J by 8 bases, leaving 5 bases between them. Germline V gene sequence: CDR1 SGHAT, CDR2 FQNNGV. This CDR3 is 12 amino acids long.

The V gene is TRBV29-1, the J gene TRBJ1-1; D might be TRBD1 (5 bases). The CDR3 consists of 15 residues. CDR1 SQVTM and CDR2 ANQGSEA come from the germline V gene. Trimming shortened V by 7 bases and J by 1 base, and 19 bases separated the two germline ends. The CDR3 DNA is TGCAGCGCCGCCGGGACTCCCTCGGGGAACACTGAAGCTTTCTTT. Its translation is CSAAGTPSGNTEAFF.

This clonotype was seen a handful of times. The chain couples TRBV20-1 to TRBJ1-2, with TRBD1 matching 8 bases. CDR3 length: 15 residues. J was trimmed by 6 bases and V by 0 bases; bases with no gene match: 9. Looked up from germline, CDR1 is DFQATT and CDR2 is SNEGSKA (reference sequence). CDR3 nucleotides: TGCAGTGCTAGAGATGATGCGGACAGGGTCCATGGCTACACCTTC. Protein: CSARDDADRVHGYTF.

The J gene is TRBJ1-1, the V gene TRBV6-5, with unresolved D. Germline values: CDR1 MNHEY, CDR2 SVGAGI. V lost 0 bases and J lost 5, with 13 bases in between. This CDR3 region has 15 residues. The CDR3, as DNA: TGTGCCAGCAGTTACTCGAAACCTGTCGTAACTGAAGCTTTCTTT. It yields the protein CASSYSKPVVTEAFF.

The rearrangement uses TRBV7-9 and TRBJ2-2, with 9 bases matching TRBD1. V trimming: 5 bases; J trimming: 4 bases; junction bases outside the gene matches: 5. The germline V gene has CDR1 SEHNR and CDR2 FQNEAQ (reference sequence). This CDR3 has 15 residues. CDR3 coding DNA: TGTGCCAGCAGCGAGAGACAGGGGGTCACCGGGGAGCTGTTTTTT. It yields the protein CASSERQGVTGELFF. Full variable domain (outside the CDR3, taken from reference TRBV7-9 and TRBJ2-2): DTGVSQNPRHKITKRGQNVTFRCDPISEHNRLYWYRQTLGQGPEFLTYFQNEAQLEKSRLLSDRFSAERPKGSFSTLEIQRTEQGDSAMYLCASSERQGVTGELFFGEGSRLTVL.

This chain uses TRBV7-2 with TRBJ1-2; perhaps TRBD1 as D (6 bases). The CDR3 spans 16 residues. In germline, CDR1 is SGHTA, CDR2 FQGNSA. V lost 4 bases to trimming and J lost 4 bases, with 19 bases between them. CDR3 protein: CASSSDSRWGAYGYTF. CDR3 DNA sequence: TGTGCCAGCAGCTCAGATTCCCGTTGGGGGGCCTATGGCTACACCTTC.

This chain uses TRBV2 with TRBJ1-2; a weak D match, TRBD1 (5 bases). Trimming took 8 bases from V and 4 from J, leaving 17 bases between them. The CDR3 runs to 14 residues. Germline V CDR1 and CDR2: SNHLY, FYNNEI. Here the CDR3 DNA reads TGTGCCAGCCTTGGGGGTTTGAATCTCTATGGCTACACCTTC. As protein: CASLGGLNLYGYTF.

The J gene is TRBJ2-1, the V gene TRBV20-1; no reliable D call. Deletions cut 5 bases from V and 6 bases from J, with 20 bases between. Germline V lookup: CDR1 DFQATT, CDR2 SNEGSKA (reference sequence). This CDR3 has 15 amino acids. CDR3 DNA: TGCAGTGCTCCCCAGAGCCTCGGAGCGTCCAATGAGCAGTTCTTC. It codes for CSAPQSLGASNEQFF.

A word on this clonotype: Here the CDR3 omits its conserved ending phenylalanine or tryptophan, so a read error is the likely source. The chain has TRBV10-3 and TRBJ2-7, with 9 bases lining up with TRBD1. The CDR3 runs to 13 residues. V shed 7 bases, J shed 5 bases, and the junction held 6 bases outside the gene matches. Germline-derived CDR1 and CDR2 are ENHRY and SYGVKD. CDR3 in amino acids: CAIKGQGADEQYL. The CDR3 nucleotides are TGTGCCATCAAGGGACAGGGTGCCGACGAGCAGTACTTA.

The chain couples TRBV6-5 to TRBJ1-2; 7 bases match TRBD1. Germline assignment: CDR1 MNHEY and CDR2 SVGAGI. The CDR3 extends over 13 amino acids. V gave up 7 bases and J gave up 2 bases; unmatched junction bases: 4. The DNA of the CDR3 is TGTGCCAGCACCCTGGGACAGAACTATGGCTACACCTTC. It translates to CASTLGQNYGYTF.

Turning to this clonotype: One end of the junction does not line up with germline, which may come from a read error. The chain uses TRBV27 and TRBJ2-1; the D is unclear. Germline CDR1 is MNHEY and CDR2 is SMNVEV (reference sequence). The CDR3 length is 13 residues. CDR3 nucleotide sequence: TGTGCCAGCTGGACGTACTCCTACAGTGAGCAGTTCTTC. This encodes CASWTYSYSEQFF.

This rearrangement joins TRBV6-1 to TRBJ2-7, with D tentatively TRBD1 or TRBD2 (7 bases each). CDR3 length: 14 residues. The germline gives CDR1 MNHNS, CDR2 SASEGT. The ends were cut back, 11 bases at V and 2 bases at J, with 19 bases in the middle. Written as DNA, the CDR3 is TGTGCCTTCAGGGGGGGCAGGTCTCCCTACGAGCAGTACTTC. This codes for CAFRGGRSPYEQYF.

The chain carries TRBV20-1 and TRBJ1-6; unclear D gene. Trimming took 5 bases from V and 4 from J, leaving 12 bases between them. This CDR3 is built from 14 residues. Germline CDR1 DFQATT, CDR2 SNEGSKA (reference sequence). Here the CDR3 DNA reads TGCAGTGCTGCGGCCGGGTCGTATAATTCACCCCTCCACTTT. Its translation: CSAAAGSYNSPLHF.

This chain connects TRBV29-1 to TRBJ2-3; TRBD2 aligns across 12 bases. Per the germline V gene, CDR1 is SQVTM and CDR2 is ANQGSEA. J gave up 5 bases and V 6 bases, and 6 bases lay outside the gene matches. The CDR3 totals 14 residues. The CDR3 sequence: CSVAPSGRGDTQYF. CDR3 bases: TGCAGCGTGGCTCCTAGCGGGAGGGGAGATACGCAGTATTTT.

The chain carries TRBV9 and TRBJ2-4; the D gene is possibly TRBD2 (6 bases). The J call could be wrong; TRBJ2-7 is a better fit for the DNA end. The CDR3 totals 15 residues. Germline V gives CDR1 SGDLS, CDR2 YYNGEE. In DNA, the CDR3 is TGTGCCAGCAGCGTAGGGGCGGGACCGCTCTACGAGCAGTACTTC. Translation: CASSVGAGPLYEQYF.

V gene TRBV24-1 combines with J gene TRBJ2-7; 8 bases are shared with TRBD1. CDR1 is KGHDR, CDR2 SFDVKD, per germline. There are 16 residues in the CDR3. J gave up 4 bases and V 2 bases, and 9 bases lay outside the gene matches. The CDR3 sequence is CATSDSRGLTQYEQYF. The CDR3 DNA reads as TGTGCCACCAGTGATTCCAGGGGGCTTACCCAATACGAGCAGTACTTC.

The chain has TRBV12-3 or TRBV12-4 and TRBJ2-7; TRBD1 matches 10 bases. There are 15 residues in the CDR3. The V and J ends lost 6 bases and 5 bases, in that order; junction bases with no gene match: 10. DNA of the CDR3: TGTGCCAGCAGACCGGAGACAGGGGGCAATGACGAGCAGTACTTC. Translating it yields CASRPETGGNDEQYF.

In its sample, this clonotype was seen a few times. The V and J genes are TRBV20-1 and TRBJ2-5; 12 nucleotides line up with TRBD1. Judging by the DNA end, TRBJ2-7 fits better; the J call may be wrong. The CDR3 covers 14 residues. Looked up from germline, CDR1 is DFQATT and CDR2 is SNEGSKA (reference sequence). The CDR3 DNA reads as TGCAGTGCTAGAACCGGGACAGGGGGCCTCGAGCAGTACTTC. This encodes CSARTGTGGLEQYF.

The rearrangement uses TRBV12-3 or TRBV12-4 and TRBJ1-1; D is undetermined. The V and J ends lost 6 bases and 6 bases respectively, with 11 bases between them. CDR3 length equals 12 residues. CDR3 region: CASRAGWAEAFF. The CDR3 DNA sequence: TGTGCCAGCAGAGCGGGGTGGGCTGAAGCTTTCTTT.

The chain links TRBV7-2 to TRBJ1-6; tentatively, D is TRBD1 (6 bases). The germline gives CDR1 SGHTA, CDR2 FQGNSA. The V gene lost 5 bases and the J gene lost 9 bases, with 17 bases spanning the gap. CDR3 length: 15 amino acids. CDR3 residues: CASSPGAGESSPLHF. The CDR3 DNA reads as TGTGCCAGCAGCCCGGGGGCGGGGGAGAGTTCACCCCTCCACTTT.

The chain uses TRBV6-5 and TRBJ2-1, with D possibly TRBD1 on 6 matching bases. CDR1 and CDR2 (germline): MNHEY, SVGAGI. The CDR3 has 15 residues. V was pared by 0 bases and J by 6 bases, with 12 bases between. The CDR3 reads CASSYSPEGGNEQFF. In nucleotides, the CDR3 is TGTGCCAGCAGTTACTCTCCGGAAGGGGGCAATGAGCAGTTCTTC.

The J gene is TRBJ1-5, the V gene TRBV6-2 or TRBV6-3; 11 bases map to TRBD1. CDR1 is MNHEY and CDR2 is SVGEGT in the germline V gene. CDR3 size: 17 residues. J was trimmed by 6 bases and V by 6 bases; bases with no gene match: 13. CDR3 sequence reads: CASSGTGGSSGGQPQHF. The CDR3 DNA reads TGTGCCAGCAGCGGGACAGGGGGGAGTTCAGGGGGTCAGCCCCAGCATTTT.

The J gene is TRBJ2-1, the V gene TRBV12-3 or TRBV12-4; D gene unclear. Trimming removed 7 bases at V and 6 bases at J, with 19 bases between. This CDR3 comprises 15 residues. CDR3 bases: TGTGCCAGCATTATCCAATCCGGGCCTCCCAATGAGCAGTTCTTC. Encoded protein: CASIIQSGPPNEQFF.

This clonotype was seen only a few times. One junction end does not reproduce the germline sequence, and a read error may be involved. The rearrangement joins TRBV12-3 or TRBV12-4 to TRBJ2-7, with a possible D match to TRBD1 (5 bases). This CDR3 has 12 residues. The CDR3 sequence is CASSLQDYGQYF. The CDR3 nucleotides read TGTGCCAGCAGTCTACAGGATTACGGGCAGTACTTC.

This chain uses TRBV4-1 with TRBJ1-1; TRBD1 agrees at 10 bases. CDR1 and CDR2 (germline): MGHRA, YSYEKL. This CDR3 is built from 17 residues. Germline trimming cut 0 bases from V and 1 base from J; bases unmatched to any gene: 5. The CDR3 sequence is CASSQDPGQGSNTEAFF. CDR3 in DNA: TGCGCCAGCAGCCAAGATCCGGGACAGGGGTCGAACACTGAAGCTTTCTTT.

V and J are TRBV5-1 and TRBJ1-1; the D gene is possibly TRBD1 (6 bases). V was shortened by 0 bases and J by 6 bases, with 12 bases between the two germline ends. The germline V gene encodes CDR1 SGHRS and CDR2 YFSETQ. There are 14 residues in the CDR3. The CDR3 region is CASSLVAGGAEAFF. The CDR3 DNA sequence: TGCGCCAGCAGCTTGGTAGCCGGGGGCGCTGAAGCTTTCTTT.